The sample holds one count of the clone carrying this T cell receptor (beta chain). The CDR3 covers 15 residues. The germline V gene has CDR1 MDHEN and CDR2 SYDVKM. Trimming stripped 2 bases from V and 5 bases from J, with 13 bases between. These data come from a study of blood T cell repertoires in COVID-19. Study-wide background: Acute and convalescent COVID-19 specimens originated in the United States, Italy and Spain.

The table came from immunoSEQ multiplex PCR; TCRdb's copy has only in-frame clones and leaves some out. This sample has roughly 200,000 clones, with roughly 76% found just once. The specimen sequenced was peripheral blood. The gene calls are TRBV28 and TRBJ1-5; no reliable D call. This clonotype was obtained from a woman aged 45-65 years with active or convalescent COVID-19. CDR3 region: CASSLARQTYQPQHF. The DNA for the CDR3 is TGTGCCAGCAGTTTAGCCAGGCAAACTTATCAGCCCCAGCATTTT.